This T cell receptor (beta chain) was obtained from a study of shared clonotypes between healthy human individuals. A note on this clone: Its target is not known.

As defined, naive CD8 cells were CD45RO-negative and positively selected for CCR7, with terminally differentiated effector memory CD45RA+ cells excluded. Libraries were prepared by immunoSEQ multiplex PCR; TCRdb keeps only in-frame clonotypes and omits some of them. The data contain around 2,100,000 clones, about 95% of them singletons. Study-level findings and limits: Between several donors, naive CD4 clonotypes were shared at a level of around 4.8%.

The receptor was isolated from a man aged 18 to 29 in good health. Sequenced: naive CD8+ T cells sorted from blood.

The CDR3 DNA reads TGCGCCAGCAGCCTTGACAGGGGGGGTTACGAGCAGTACTTC. It is translated as CASSLDRGGYEQYF. The J gene is TRBJ2-7, the V gene TRBV4-1; 9 bases are shared with TRBD1. This CDR3 has 14 amino acids. In germline, CDR1 is MGHRA, CDR2 YSYEKL. V was clipped by 4 bases and J by 4 bases; unmatched bases: 5.